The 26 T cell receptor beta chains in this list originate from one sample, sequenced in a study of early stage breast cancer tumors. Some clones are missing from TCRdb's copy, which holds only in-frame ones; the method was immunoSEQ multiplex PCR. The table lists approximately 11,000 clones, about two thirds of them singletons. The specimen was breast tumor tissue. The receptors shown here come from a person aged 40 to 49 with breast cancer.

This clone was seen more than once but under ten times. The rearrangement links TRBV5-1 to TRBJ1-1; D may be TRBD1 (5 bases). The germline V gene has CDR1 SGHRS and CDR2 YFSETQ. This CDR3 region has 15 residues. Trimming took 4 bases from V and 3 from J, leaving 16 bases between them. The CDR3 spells CASSPTAGGDTEAFF. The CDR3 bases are TGCGCCAGCAGCCCGACCGCCGGGGGGGACACTGAAGCTTTCTTT.

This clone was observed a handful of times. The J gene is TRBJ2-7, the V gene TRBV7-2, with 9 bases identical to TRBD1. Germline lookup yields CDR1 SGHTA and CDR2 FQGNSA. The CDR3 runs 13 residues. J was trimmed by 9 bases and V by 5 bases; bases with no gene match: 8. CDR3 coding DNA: TGTGCCAGCAGCGTACCTCCGGGACAGGGGCAGTACTTC. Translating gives CASSVPPGQGQYF.

The CDR3 sequence: CASSSTSGSWYEQYF. For the CDR3, the DNA is TGTGCCAGCAGCTCTACTAGCGGGAGCTGGTACGAGCAGTACTTC. J is TRBJ2-7 and V is TRBV7-9, with 11 positions matching TRBD2. Germline CDR1 is SEHNR and CDR2 is FQNEAQ (reference sequence). This CDR3 region has 15 residues. The V and J ends lost 4 bases and 4 bases, in that order; junction bases with no gene match: 6.

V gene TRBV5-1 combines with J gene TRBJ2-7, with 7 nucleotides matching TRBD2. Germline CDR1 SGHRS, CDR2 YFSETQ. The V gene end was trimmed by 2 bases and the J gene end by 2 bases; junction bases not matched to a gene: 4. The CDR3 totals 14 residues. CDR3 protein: CASSLGGGPYEQYF. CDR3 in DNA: TGCGCCAGCAGCTTAGGCGGGGGTCCCTACGAGCAGTACTTC.

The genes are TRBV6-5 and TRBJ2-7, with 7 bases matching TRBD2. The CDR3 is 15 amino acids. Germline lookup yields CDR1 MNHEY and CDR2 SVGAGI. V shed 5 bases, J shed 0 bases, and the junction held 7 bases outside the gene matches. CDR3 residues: CASSRAGTISYEQYF. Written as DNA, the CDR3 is TGTGCCAGCAGTCGAGCGGGAACTATCTCCTACGAGCAGTACTTC.

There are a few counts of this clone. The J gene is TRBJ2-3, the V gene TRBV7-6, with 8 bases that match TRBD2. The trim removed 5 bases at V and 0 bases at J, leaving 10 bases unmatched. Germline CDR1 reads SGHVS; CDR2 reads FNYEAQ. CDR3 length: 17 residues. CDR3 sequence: CASSRLSSGSSTDTQYF. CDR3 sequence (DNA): TGTGCCAGCAGCCGACTTTCTAGCGGGTCGAGCACAGATACGCAGTATTTT.

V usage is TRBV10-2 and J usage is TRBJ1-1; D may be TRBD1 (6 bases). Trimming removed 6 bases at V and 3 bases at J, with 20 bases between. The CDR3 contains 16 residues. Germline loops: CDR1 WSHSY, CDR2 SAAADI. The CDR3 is CASRGGRGVVYTEAFF. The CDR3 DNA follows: TGCGCCAGCAGAGGGGGACGGGGGGTTGTGTACACTGAAGCTTTCTTT.

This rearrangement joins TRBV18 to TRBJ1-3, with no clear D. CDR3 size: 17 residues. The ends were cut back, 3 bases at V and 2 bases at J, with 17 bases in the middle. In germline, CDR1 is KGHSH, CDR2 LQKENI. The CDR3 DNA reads TGTGCCAGCTCACCGGTCGGGTCCTCAATAGCTGGAAACACCATATATTTT. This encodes CASSPVGSSIAGNTIYF.

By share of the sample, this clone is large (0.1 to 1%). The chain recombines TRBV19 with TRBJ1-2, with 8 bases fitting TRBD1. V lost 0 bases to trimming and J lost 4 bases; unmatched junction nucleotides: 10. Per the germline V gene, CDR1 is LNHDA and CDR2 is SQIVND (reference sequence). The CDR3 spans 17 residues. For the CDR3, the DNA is TGTGCCAGTAGTATAGATAGGTCGGCAGGGGGCTTCTATGGCTACACCTTC. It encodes CASSIDRSAGGFYGYTF.

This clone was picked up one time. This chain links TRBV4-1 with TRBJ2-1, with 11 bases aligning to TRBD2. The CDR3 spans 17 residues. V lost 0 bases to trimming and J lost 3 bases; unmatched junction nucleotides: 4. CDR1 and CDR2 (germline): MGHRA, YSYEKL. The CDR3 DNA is TGCGCCAGCAGCCAAGAGGGGGGGACTAGCGGCTACAATGAGCAGTTCTTC. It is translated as CASSQEGGTSGYNEQFF.

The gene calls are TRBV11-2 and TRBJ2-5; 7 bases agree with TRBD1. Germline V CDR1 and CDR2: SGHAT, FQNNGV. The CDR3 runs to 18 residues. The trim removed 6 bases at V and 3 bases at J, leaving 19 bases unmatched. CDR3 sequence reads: CASSSRTIDRVTKETQYF. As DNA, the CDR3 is TGTGCCAGCAGTTCCCGTACGATTGACAGGGTTACTAAAGAGACCCAGTACTTC.

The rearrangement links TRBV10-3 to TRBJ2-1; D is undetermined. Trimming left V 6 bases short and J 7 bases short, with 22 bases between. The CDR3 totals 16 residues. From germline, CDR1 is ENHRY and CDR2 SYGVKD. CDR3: CAISAKFWAPVNEQFF. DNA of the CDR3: TGTGCCATCAGCGCAAAGTTTTGGGCTCCCGTAAATGAGCAGTTCTTC.

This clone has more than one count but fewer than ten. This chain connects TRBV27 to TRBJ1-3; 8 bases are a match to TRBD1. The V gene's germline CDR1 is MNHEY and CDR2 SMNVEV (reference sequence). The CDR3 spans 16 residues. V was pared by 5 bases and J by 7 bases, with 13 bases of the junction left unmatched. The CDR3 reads CASSPHWTGLSNTIYF. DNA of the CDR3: TGTGCCAGCAGTCCCCATTGGACAGGGCTTAGCAACACCATATATTTT.

Here the CDR3 reads CASSLRNRDGMNTEAFF. The DNA for the CDR3 is TGTGCCAGCAGTTTAAGGAACCGGGACGGCATGAACACTGAAGCTTTCTTT. This chain joins TRBV27 and TRBJ1-1; tentatively, D is TRBD1 (5 bases). The CDR3 is 17 amino acids. V gave up 2 bases and J gave up 0 bases, with 16 bases separating them. Germline V gene lookup returns CDR1 MNHEY and CDR2 SMNVEV (reference sequence).

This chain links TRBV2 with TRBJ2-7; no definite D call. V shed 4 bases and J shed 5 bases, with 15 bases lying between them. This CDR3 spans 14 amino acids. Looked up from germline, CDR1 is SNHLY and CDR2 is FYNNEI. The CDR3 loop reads CASSGVLDKNEQYF. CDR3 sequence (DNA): TGTGCCAGCAGTGGGGTCCTAGATAAGAACGAGCAGTACTTC.

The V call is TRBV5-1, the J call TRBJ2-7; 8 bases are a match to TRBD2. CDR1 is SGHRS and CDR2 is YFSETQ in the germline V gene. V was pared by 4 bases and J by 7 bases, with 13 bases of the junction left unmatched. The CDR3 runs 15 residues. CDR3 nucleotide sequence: TGCGCCAGCAGCCAAATACCGGGACTAGAGGGGGAGCAGTACTTC. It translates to CASSQIPGLEGEQYF.

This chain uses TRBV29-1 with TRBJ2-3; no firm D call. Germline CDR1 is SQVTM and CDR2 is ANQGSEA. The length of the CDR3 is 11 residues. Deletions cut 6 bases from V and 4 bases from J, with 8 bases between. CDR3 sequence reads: CSVLGSDTQYF. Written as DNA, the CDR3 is TGCAGCGTGTTAGGATCAGATACGCAGTATTTT.

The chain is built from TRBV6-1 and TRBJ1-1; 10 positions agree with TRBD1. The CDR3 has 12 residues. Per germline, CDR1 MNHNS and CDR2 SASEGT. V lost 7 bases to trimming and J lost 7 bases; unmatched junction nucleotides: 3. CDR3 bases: TGTGCCAGCAATGGACAGGGGGATGAAGCTTTCTTT. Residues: CASNGQGDEAFF.

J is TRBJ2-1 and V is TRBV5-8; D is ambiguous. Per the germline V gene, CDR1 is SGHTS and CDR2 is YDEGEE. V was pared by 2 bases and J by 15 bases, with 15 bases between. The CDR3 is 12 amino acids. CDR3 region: CASSFSQLPGFF. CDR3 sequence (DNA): TGTGCCAGCAGCTTTAGTCAGCTCCCCGGGTTCTTC.

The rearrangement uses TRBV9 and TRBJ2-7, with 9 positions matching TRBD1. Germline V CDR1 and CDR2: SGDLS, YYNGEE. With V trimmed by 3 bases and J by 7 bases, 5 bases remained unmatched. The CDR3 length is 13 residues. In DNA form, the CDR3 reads TGTGCCAGCAGCGCCGGGACAGGGCAAGAGCAGTACTTC. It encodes CASSAGTGQEQYF.

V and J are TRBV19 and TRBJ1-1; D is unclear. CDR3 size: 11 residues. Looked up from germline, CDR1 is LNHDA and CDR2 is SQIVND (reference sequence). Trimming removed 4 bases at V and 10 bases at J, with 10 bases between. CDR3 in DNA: TGTGCCAGTAGTACGAAAGGAGGAGCTTTCTTT. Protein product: CASSTKGGAFF.

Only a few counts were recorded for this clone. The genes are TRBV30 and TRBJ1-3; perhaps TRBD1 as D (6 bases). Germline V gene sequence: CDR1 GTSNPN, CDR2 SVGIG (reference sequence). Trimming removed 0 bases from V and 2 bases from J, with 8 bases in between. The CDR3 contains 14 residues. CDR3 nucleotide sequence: TGTGCCTGGAGTGTAGGGGGGGCTGGAAACACCATATATTTT. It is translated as CAWSVGGAGNTIYF.

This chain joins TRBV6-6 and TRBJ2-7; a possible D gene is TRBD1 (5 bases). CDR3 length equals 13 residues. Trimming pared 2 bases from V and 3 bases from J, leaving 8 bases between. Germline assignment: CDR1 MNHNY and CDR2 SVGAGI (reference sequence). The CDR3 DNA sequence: TGTGCCAGCAGTTACGGCAGGGACTACGAGCAGTACTTC. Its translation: CASSYGRDYEQYF.

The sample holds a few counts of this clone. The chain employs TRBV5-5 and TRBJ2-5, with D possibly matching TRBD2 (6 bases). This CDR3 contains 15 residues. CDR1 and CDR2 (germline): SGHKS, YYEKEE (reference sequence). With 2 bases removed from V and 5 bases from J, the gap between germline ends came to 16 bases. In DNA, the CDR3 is TGTGCCAGCAGCTTCAGGTCGGATGGGGGGGAGACCCAGTACTTC. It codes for CASSFRSDGGETQYF.

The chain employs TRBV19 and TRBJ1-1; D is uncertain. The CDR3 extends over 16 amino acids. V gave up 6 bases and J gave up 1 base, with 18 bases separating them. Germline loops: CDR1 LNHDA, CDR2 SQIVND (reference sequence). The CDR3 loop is CASSNSRVYGNTEAFF. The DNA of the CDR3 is TGTGCCAGTAGCAACTCCAGAGTTTATGGGAACACTGAAGCTTTCTTT.

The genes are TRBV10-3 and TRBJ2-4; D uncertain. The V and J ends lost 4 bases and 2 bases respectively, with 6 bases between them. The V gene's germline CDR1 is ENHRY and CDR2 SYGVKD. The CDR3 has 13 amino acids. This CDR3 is CAISAASKNIQYF. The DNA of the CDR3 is TGTGCCATCAGTGCGGCGTCCAAAAACATTCAGTACTTC.